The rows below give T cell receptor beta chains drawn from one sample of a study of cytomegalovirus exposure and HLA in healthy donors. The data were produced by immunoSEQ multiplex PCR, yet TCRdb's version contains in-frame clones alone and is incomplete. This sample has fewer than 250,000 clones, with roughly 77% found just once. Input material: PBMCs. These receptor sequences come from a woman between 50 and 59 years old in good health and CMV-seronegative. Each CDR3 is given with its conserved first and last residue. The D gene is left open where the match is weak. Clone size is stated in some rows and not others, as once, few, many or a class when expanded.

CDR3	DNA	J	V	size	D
CASSLSASGIPYEQYF	TGTGCCAGCAGCTTGTCTGCTAGCGGGATCCCCTACGAGCAGTACTTC	TRBJ2-7	TRBV5-4	.	TRBD2
CASSLPRGGSYGYTF	TGTGCCAGCAGCCTACCCCGGGGGGGCAGCTATGGCTACACCTTC	TRBJ1-2	TRBV5-4	.	.
CASIAGASGGYNEQFF	TGCGCCAGCATCGCAGGAGCTAGCGGGGGGTACAATGAGCAGTTCTTC	TRBJ2-1	TRBV5-1	.	TRBD2
CASSPVREQPQHF	TGTGCCAGCAGCCCAGTCAGGGAACAGCCCCAGCATTTT	TRBJ1-5	TRBV7-9	few	.
CASSVKTSGGAGELFF	TGCGCCAGCAGCGTCAAAACTAGCGGGGGTGCCGGGGAGCTGTTTTTT	TRBJ2-2	TRBV5-1	.	TRBD2
CASSTSLWQYF	TGTGCCAGCAGTACTAGTCTCTGGCAGTATTTT	TRBJ2-3	TRBV2	.	.
CASSLAVRDYEQYF	TGTGCCAGCAGCTTGGCCGTGAGGGACTACGAGCAGTACTTC	TRBJ2-7	TRBV5-4	.	.
CASSLFRANYGYTF	TGTGCCAGCAGCTTATTTCGAGCCAACTATGGCTACACCTTC	TRBJ1-2	TRBV7-3	.	.
CASKLGGGNYGYTF	TGTGCCAGCAAATTAGGGGGGGGGAACTATGGCTACACCTTC	TRBJ1-2	TRBV28	once	.
CASMGGDSYEQYF	TGTGCCAGCATGGGCGGGGACTCCTACGAGCAGTACTTC	TRBJ2-7	TRBV27	.	.
CASSPPQGSLNTEAFF	TGTGCCAGCAGCCCCCCGCAGGGAAGTCTGAACACTGAAGCTTTCTTT	TRBJ1-1	TRBV9	.	.
CASSEPGQANYGYTF	TGTGCCAGCAGTGAGCCGGGACAGGCAAACTATGGCTACACCTTC	TRBJ1-2	TRBV2	.	TRBD1
CASSKGTGSYEQYF	TGTGCCAGTAGTAAGGGGACAGGGAGTTACGAGCAGTACTTC	TRBJ2-7	TRBV19	.	TRBD1
CASSELGHHGYTF	TGTGCCAGCAGTGAACTGGGACACCATGGCTACACCTTC	TRBJ1-2	TRBV2	.	.
CASSQAPTGGSYEQYF	TGCGCCAGCAGCCAAGCCCCCACAGGAGGGTCCTACGAGCAGTACTTC	TRBJ2-7	TRBV4-3	.	.
CASSLARGRTEAFF	TGCGCCAGCAGCTTGGCCAGGGGGCGTACTGAAGCTTTCTTT	TRBJ1-1	TRBV5-1	few	TRBD1
CASSETWTGYDEQYF	TGTGCCAGCAGTGAGACCTGGACAGGGTACGATGAGCAGTACTTC	TRBJ2-7	TRBV6-1	.	TRBD1
CASSLEGQSHNEKLFF	TGTGCCAGCAGCTTGGAGGGACAGTCCCATAATGAAAAACTGTTTTTT	TRBJ1-4	TRBV5-6	once	TRBD1
CASSLRAPNTEAFF	TGTGCCAGCAGCTTACGTGCGCCGAACACTGAAGCTTTCTTT	TRBJ1-1	TRBV7-6	.	.
CSVEVLQSDANYGYTF	TGCAGCGTTGAGGTCTTACAAAGCGACGCTAACTATGGCTACACCTTC	TRBJ1-2	TRBV29-1	.	.
CASSVGDGITEAFF	TGTGCCAGCAGCGTGGGAGATGGGATTACTGAAGCTTTCTTT	TRBJ1-1	TRBV9	.	.
CASSLGGGSYEQYF	TGCGCCAGCAGCTTGGGAGGGGGCTCCTACGAGCAGTACTTC	TRBJ2-7	TRBV5-1	.	.
CASRDSGRETQYF	TGTGCCAGCCGTGATAGCGGGAGAGAGACCCAGTACTTC	TRBJ2-5	TRBV28	.	TRBD2
CASSLRPGLAAANTGELFF	TGTGCCAGCAGTCTGCGCCCGGGACTAGCTGCCGCGAACACCGGGGAGCTGTTTTTT	TRBJ2-2	TRBV28	.	TRBD2
CASSRLEGSYGYTF	TGTGCCAGCTCACGTCTGGAGGGATCCTATGGCTACACCTTC	TRBJ1-2	TRBV18	.	.
CSVGLAGNIQYF	TGCAGCGTGGGACTAGCGGGAAACATTCAGTACTTC	TRBJ2-4	TRBV29-1	.	TRBD2
CASSGQPYSNQPQHF	TGTGCCAGCAGTGGACAGCCTTATAGCAATCAGCCCCAGCATTTT	TRBJ1-5	TRBV2	few	.
CASGTGYGYTF	TGTGCCAGCGGGACAGGGTATGGCTACACCTTC	TRBJ1-2	TRBV27	.	TRBD1
CASSPGGPNSPLHF	TGTGCCAGCAGCCCAGGTGGTCCTAATTCACCCCTCCACTTT	TRBJ1-6	TRBV14	few	.
CAAGAGAFTEAFF	TGTGCTGCCGGGGCAGGGGCTTTCACTGAAGCTTTCTTT	TRBJ1-1	TRBV28	.	.
CASSFPGGAGALNEQFF	TGTGCCAGCAGCTTTCCCGGGGGAGCGGGAGCCTTAAATGAGCAGTTCTTC	TRBJ2-1	TRBV7-3	once	TRBD2
CASSPLVGGGRADTQYF	TGTGCCAGCAGCCCCCTGGTGGGCGGGGGGAGAGCAGATACGCAGTATTTT	TRBJ2-3	TRBV14	.	TRBD2
CASSFKTGGAFGTDTQYF	TGTGCCAGCAGCTTTAAAACGGGGGGCGCGTTTGGCACAGATACGCAGTATTTT	TRBJ2-3	TRBV5-6	.	.
CASRGEGRITRTDTQYF	TGTGCCAGCAGGGGAGAGGGGAGGATAACTCGCACAGATACGCAGTATTTT	TRBJ2-3	TRBV7-2	.	.
CASSPHKGRGNEQFF	TGTGCCAGCAGCCCCCATAAGGGCAGGGGCAATGAGCAGTTCTTC	TRBJ2-1	TRBV14	.	.
CASSLGRTSQETQYF	TGTGCCAGCAGCTTAGGCAGAACCAGCCAAGAGACCCAGTACTTC	TRBJ2-5	TRBV7-9	.	.
CASRSGSYNEQFF	TGTGCCAGCAGGAGCGGGAGCTACAATGAGCAGTTCTTC	TRBJ2-1	TRBV7-2	few	TRBD2